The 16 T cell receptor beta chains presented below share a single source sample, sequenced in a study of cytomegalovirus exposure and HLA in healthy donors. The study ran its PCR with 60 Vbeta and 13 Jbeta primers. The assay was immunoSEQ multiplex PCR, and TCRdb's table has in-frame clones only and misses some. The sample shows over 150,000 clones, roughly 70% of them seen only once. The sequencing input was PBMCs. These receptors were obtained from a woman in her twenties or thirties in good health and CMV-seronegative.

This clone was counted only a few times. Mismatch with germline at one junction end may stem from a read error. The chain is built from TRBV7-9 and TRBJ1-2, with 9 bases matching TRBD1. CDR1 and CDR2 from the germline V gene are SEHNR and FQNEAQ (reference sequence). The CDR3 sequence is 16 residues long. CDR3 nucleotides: TGTTCCAGCAGCACAGGGGGCCGGCAGGGGGCTCATGGCTACACCTTC. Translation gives CSSSTGGRQGAHGYTF.

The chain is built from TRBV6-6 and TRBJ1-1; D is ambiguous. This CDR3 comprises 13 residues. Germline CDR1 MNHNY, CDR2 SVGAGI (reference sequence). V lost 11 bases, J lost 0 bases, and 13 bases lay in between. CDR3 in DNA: TGTGCCGGAACGAGGGATTTGAACACTGAAGCTTTCTTT. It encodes CAGTRDLNTEAFF.

CDR3 amino acids: CAWTRSTSNQPQHF. CDR3 sequence (DNA): TGTGCCTGGACCCGTAGTACGAGCAATCAGCCCCAGCATTTT. The chain carries TRBV30 and TRBJ1-5; D not certain. V gave up 4 bases and J gave up 1 base, with 11 bases separating them. Germline V gene data show CDR1 as GTSNPN and CDR2 as SVGIG (reference sequence). The CDR3 extends over 14 amino acids.

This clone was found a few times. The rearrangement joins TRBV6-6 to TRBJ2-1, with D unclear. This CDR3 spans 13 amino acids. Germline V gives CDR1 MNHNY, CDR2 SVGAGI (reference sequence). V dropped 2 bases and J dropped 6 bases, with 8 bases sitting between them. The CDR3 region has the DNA TGTGCCAGCAGTTACAGCCCACGCAATGAGCAGTTCTTC. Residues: CASSYSPRNEQFF.

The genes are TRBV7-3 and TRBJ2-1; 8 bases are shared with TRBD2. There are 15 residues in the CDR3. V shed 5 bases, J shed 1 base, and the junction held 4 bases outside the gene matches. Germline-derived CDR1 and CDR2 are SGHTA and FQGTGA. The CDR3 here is CASSPGGGSYNEQFF. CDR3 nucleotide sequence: TGTGCCAGCAGCCCGGGGGGGGGATCCTACAATGAGCAGTTCTTC. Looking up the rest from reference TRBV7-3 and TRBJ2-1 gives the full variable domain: GAGVSQTPSNKVTEKGKYVELRCDPISGHTALYWYRQSLGQGPEFLIYFQGTGAADDSGLPNDRFFAVRPEGSVSTLKIQRTERGDSAVYLCASSPGGGSYNEQFFGPGTRLTVL.

The CDR3 DNA sequence: TGTGCCAGCAGTATGACAGTACTTTCCTACGAGCAGTACTTC. It translates to CASSMTVLSYEQYF. This chain joins TRBV6-5 and TRBJ2-7; D perhaps matches TRBD1 (5 bases). From germline, CDR1 is MNHEY and CDR2 SVGAGI. Trimming cost V 5 bases and J 1 base, with 12 bases left between them. The CDR3 loop spans 14 amino acids.

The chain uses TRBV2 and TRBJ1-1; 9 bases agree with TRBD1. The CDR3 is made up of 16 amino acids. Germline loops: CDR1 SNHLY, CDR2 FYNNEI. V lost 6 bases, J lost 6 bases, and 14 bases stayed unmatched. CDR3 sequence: CASSGVQGQGIAEAFF. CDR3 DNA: TGTGCCAGCAGCGGCGTTCAAGGACAGGGGATCGCTGAAGCTTTCTTT.

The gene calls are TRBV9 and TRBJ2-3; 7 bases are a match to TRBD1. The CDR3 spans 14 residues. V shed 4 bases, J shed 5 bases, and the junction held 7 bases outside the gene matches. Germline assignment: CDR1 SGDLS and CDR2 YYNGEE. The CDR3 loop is CASSRGPGLDTQYF. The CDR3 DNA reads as TGTGCCAGCAGCAGGGGGCCAGGGTTAGATACGCAGTATTTT.

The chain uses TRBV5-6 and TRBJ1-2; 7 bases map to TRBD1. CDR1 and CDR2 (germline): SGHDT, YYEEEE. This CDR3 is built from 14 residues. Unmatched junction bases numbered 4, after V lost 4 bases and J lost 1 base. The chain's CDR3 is CASSQTGSNYGYTF. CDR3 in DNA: TGTGCCAGCAGCCAGACAGGGAGTAACTATGGCTACACCTTC.

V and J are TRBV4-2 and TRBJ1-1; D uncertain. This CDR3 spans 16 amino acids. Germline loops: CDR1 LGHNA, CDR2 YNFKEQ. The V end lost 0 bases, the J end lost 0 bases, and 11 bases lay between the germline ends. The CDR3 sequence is CASSQDSGALNTEAFF. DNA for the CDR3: TGTGCCAGCAGCCAAGATAGTGGTGCGTTGAACACTGAAGCTTTCTTT.

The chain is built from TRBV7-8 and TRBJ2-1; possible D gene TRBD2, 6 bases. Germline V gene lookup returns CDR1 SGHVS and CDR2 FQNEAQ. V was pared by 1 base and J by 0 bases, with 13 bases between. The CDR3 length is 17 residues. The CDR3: CASSLVSSEYSYNEQFF. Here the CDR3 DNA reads TGTGCCAGCAGCTTAGTGTCTAGCGAATACTCCTACAATGAGCAGTTCTTC. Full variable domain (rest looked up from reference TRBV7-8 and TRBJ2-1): GAGVSQSPRYKVAKRGQDVALRCDPISGHVSLFWYQQALGQGPEFLTYFQNEAQLDKSGLPSDRFFAERPEGSVSTLKIQRTQQEDSAVYLCASSLVSSEYSYNEQFFGPGTRLTVL.

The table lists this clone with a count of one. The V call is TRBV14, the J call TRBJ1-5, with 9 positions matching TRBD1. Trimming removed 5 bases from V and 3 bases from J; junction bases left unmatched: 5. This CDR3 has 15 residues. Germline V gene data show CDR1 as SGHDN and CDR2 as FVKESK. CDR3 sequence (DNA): TGTGCCAGCAGCAGTGGACAGGGGACCAATCAGCCCCAGCATTTT. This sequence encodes CASSSGQGTNQPQHF. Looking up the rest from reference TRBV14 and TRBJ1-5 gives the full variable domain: EAGVTQFPSHSVIEKGQTVTLRCDPISGHDNLYWYRRVMGKEIKFLLHFVKESKQDESGMPNNRFLAERTGGTYSTLKVQPAELEDSGVYFCASSSGQGTNQPQHFGDGTRLSIL.

CDR3 loop: CASSADTKKYEQYF. As DNA, the CDR3 is TGTGCCAGCAGCGCGGACACTAAGAAATACGAGCAGTACTTC. The chain uses TRBV9 and TRBJ2-7; possible D gene TRBD1, 5 bases. Germline V gene data show CDR1 as SGDLS and CDR2 as YYNGEE. The CDR3 runs 14 residues. V was trimmed by 3 bases and J by 4 bases, leaving 14 bases between them.

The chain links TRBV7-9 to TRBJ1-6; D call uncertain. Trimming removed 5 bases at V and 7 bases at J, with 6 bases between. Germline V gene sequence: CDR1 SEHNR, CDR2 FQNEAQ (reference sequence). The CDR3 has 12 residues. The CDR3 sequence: CASSEANSPLHF. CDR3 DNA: TGTGCCAGCAGCGAAGCGAATTCACCCCTCCACTTT. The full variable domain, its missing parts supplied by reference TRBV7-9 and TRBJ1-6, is DTGVSQNPRHKITKRGQNVTFRCDPISEHNRLYWYRQTLGQGPEFLTYFQNEAQLEKSRLLSDRFSAERPKGSFSTLEIQRTEQGDSAMYLCASSEANSPLHFGNGTRLTVT.

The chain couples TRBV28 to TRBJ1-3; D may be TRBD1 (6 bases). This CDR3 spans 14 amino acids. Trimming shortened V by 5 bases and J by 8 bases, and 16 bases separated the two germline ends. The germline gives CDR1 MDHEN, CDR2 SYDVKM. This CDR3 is CASSTRTEVHTIYF. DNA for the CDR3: TGTGCCAGCAGTACCCGGACAGAGGTACACACCATATATTTT. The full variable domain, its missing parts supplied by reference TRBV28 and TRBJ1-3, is DVKVTQSSRYLVKRTGEKVFLECVQDMDHENMFWYRQDPGLGLRLIYFSYDVKMKEKGDIPEGYSVSREKKERFSLILESASTNQTSMYLCASSTRTEVHTIYFGEGSWLTVV.

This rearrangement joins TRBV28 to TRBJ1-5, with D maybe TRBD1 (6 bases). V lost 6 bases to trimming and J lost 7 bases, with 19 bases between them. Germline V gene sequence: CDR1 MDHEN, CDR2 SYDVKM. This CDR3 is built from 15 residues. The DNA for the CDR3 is TGTGCCAGCAGCCTCACCGGCAGGGGAGCCCAGCCCCAGCATTTT. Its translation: CASSLTGRGAQPQHF.